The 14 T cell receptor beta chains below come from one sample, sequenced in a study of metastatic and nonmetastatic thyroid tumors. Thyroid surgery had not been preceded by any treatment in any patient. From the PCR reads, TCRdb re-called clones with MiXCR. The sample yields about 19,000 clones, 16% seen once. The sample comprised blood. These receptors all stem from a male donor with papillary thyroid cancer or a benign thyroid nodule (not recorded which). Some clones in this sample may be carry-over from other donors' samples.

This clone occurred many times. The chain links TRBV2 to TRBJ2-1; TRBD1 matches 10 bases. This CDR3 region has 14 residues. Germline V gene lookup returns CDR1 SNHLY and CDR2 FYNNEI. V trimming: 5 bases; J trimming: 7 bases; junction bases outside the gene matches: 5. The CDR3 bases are TGTGCCAGCAGTAACGACAGGGGGCAAAATGAGCAGTTCTTC. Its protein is CASSNDRGQNEQFF.

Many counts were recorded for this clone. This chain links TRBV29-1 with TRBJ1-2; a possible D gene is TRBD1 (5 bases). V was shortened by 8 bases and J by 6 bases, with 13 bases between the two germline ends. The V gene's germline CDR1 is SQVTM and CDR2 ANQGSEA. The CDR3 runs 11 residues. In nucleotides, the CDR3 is TGCAGCACATCAGGGCTCGATGGCTACACCTTC. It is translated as CSTSGLDGYTF.

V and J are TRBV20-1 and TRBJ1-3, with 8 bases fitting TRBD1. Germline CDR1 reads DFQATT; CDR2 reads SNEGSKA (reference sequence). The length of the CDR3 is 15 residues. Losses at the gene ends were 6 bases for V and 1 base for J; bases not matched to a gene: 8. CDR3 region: CSATKDRGSGNTIYF. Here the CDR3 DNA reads TGCAGTGCAACCAAAGACAGGGGATCTGGAAACACCATATATTTT.

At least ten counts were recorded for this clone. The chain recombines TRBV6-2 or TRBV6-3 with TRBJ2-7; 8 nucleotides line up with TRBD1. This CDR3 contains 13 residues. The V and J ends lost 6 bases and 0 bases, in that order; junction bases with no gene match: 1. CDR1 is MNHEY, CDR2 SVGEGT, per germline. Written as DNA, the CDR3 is TGTGCCAGCAGGGGACAGGTCTCCTACGAGCAGTACTTC. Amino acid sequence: CASRGQVSYEQYF.

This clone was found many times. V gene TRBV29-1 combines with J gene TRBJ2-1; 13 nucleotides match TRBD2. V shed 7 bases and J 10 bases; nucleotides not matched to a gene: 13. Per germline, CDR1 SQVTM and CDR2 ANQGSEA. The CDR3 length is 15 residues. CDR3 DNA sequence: TGCAGCGCCCTGATCGGGACTAGCGGGGCTAAAGAGCAGTTCTTC. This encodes CSALIGTSGAKEQFF.

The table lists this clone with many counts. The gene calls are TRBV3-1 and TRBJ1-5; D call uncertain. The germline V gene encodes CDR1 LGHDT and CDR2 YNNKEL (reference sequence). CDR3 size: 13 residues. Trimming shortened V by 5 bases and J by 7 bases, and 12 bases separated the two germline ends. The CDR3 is CASSSGGGQPQHF. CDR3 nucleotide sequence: TGTGCCAGCAGCTCAGGAGGAGGGCAGCCCCAGCATTTT. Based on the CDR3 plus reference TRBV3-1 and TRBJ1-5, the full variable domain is DTAVSQTPKYLVTQMGNDKSIKCEQNLGHDTMYWYKQDSKKFLKIMFSYNNKELIINETVPNRFSPKSPDKAHLNLHINSLELGDSAVYFCASSSGGGQPQHFGDGTRLSIL.

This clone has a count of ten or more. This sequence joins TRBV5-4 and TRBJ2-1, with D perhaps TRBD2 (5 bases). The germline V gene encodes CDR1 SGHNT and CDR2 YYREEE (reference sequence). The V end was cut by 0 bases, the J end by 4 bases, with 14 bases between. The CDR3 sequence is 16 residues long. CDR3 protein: CASSLGSGKTYNEQFF. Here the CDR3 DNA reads TGTGCCAGCAGCTTGGGCAGCGGAAAAACTTACAATGAGCAGTTCTTC.

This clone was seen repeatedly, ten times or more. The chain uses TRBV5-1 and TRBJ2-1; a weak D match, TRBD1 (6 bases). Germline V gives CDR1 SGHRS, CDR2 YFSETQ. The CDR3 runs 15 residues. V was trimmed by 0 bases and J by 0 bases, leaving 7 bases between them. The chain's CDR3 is CASSLEGGSYNEQFF. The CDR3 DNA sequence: TGCGCCAGCAGCTTGGAAGGGGGCTCCTACAATGAGCAGTTCTTC.

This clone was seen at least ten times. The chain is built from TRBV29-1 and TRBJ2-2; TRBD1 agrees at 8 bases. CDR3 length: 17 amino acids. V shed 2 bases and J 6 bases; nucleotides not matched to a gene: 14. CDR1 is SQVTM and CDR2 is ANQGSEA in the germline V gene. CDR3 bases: TGCAGCGTTGAATTGGGTGCAGGGGGCGGTAAGGCCGGGGAGCTGTTTTTT. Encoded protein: CSVELGAGGGKAGELFF.

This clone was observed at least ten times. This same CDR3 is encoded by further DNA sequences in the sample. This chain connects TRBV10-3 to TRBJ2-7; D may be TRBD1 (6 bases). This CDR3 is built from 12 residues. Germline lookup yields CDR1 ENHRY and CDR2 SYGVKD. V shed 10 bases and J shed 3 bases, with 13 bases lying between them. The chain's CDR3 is CATSGTNYEQYF. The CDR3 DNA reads TGTGCCACGTCCGGGACAAACTACGAGCAGTACTTC.

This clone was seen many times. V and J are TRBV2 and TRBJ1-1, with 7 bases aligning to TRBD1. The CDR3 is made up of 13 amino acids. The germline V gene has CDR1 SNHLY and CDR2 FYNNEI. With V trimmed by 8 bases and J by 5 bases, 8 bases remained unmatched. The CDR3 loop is CASEGQARTEAFF. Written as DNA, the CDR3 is TGTGCCAGCGAAGGACAGGCGAGGACTGAAGCTTTCTTT.

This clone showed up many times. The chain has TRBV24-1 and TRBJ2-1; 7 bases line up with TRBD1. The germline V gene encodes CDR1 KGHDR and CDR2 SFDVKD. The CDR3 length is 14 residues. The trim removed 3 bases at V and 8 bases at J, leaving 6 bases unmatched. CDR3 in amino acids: CATSDNYRGYEQFF. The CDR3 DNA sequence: TGTGCCACCAGTGATAACTACAGGGGTTATGAGCAGTTCTTC.

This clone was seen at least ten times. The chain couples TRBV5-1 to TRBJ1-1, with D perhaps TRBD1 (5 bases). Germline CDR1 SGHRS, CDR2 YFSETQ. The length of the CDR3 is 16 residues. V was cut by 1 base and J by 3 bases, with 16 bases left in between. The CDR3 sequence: CASSLSGILGDTEAFF. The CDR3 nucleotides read TGCGCCAGCAGCTTGTCGGGCATTTTAGGGGACACTGAAGCTTTCTTT.

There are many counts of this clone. The CDR3 reads CASSPTLVREQYF. The CDR3 nucleotides are TGTGCCAGCAGCCCCACGTTGGTTCGCGAGCAGTACTTC. The chain uses TRBV6-2 or TRBV6-3 and TRBJ2-7; D unresolved. V was trimmed by 6 bases and J by 6 bases, leaving 15 bases between them. Germline V gene data show CDR1 as MNHEY and CDR2 as SVGEGT. The CDR3 is 13 amino acids.